The TCR beta chain under discussion was sequenced for a study of blood T cells in healthy people across ages. General study findings and limits: As age increased, TCR beta diversity per million T cells fell in a roughly linear fashion.

The sample, about 9.7 milliliters of peripheral blood, was drawn from each donor. The CDR3 has 14 amino acids. Germline CDR1 reads SQVTM; CDR2 reads ANQGSEA. As to this clonotype: The antigen remains unidentified. At one end, the junction sequence differs from germline, possibly due to a read error.

Next came a second PCR, run for about 6 to 11 cycles, which used a sample-barcoded 5' primer along with a J-beta primer mix. One entry per CDR3 protein results from TCRdb running MiXCR on the 5' RACE reads. The data show around 870,000 distinct CDR3 sequences, less than 35% seen once. V usage is TRBV29-1 and J usage is TRBJ2-4; no clear D gene. This receptor was taken from a woman of 80 years or more in good health. Sequencing was performed on blood. The CDR3 DNA reads TGCTGCGTTACGATTAAACAGTTCAAAAACATTCAGTACTTC. Its protein product is CCVTIKQFKNIQYF.